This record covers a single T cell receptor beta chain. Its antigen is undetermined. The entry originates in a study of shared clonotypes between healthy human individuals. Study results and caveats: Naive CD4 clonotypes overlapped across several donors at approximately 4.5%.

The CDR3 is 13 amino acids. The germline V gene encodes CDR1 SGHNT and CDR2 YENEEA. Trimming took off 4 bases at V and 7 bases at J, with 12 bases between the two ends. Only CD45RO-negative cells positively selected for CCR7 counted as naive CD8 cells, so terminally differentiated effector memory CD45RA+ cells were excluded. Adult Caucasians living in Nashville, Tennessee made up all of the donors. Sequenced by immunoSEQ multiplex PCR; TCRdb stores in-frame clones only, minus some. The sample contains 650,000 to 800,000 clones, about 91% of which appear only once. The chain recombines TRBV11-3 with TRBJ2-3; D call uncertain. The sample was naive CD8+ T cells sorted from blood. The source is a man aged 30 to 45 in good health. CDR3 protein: CASSSRPAYTQYF. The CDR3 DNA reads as TGTGCCAGCAGCTCCAGACCGGCCTATACGCAGTATTTT. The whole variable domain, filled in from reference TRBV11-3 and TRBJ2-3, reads EAGVVQSPRYKIIEKKQPVAFWCNPISGHNTLYWYLQNLGQGPELLIRYENEEAVDDSQLPKDRFSAERLKGVDSTLKIQPAELGDSAVYLCASSSRPAYTQYFGPGTRLTVL.